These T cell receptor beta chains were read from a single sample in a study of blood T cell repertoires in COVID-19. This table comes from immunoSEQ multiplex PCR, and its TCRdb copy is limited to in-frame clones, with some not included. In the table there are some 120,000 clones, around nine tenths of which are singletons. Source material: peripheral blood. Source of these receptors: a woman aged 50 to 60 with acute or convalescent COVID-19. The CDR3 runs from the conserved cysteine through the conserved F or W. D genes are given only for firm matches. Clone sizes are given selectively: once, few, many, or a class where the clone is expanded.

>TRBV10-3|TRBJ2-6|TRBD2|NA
CAISEGGAGANVLTF
TGTGCCATCAGTGAGGGGGGGGCTGGGGCCAACGTCCTGACTTTC
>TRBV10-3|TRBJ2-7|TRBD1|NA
CAIRAGTGSYEQYF
TGTGCCATCCGAGCCGGGACAGGGTCCTACGAGCAGTACTTC
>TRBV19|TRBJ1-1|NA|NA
CASSIHTGMNTEAFF
TGTGCCAGTAGTATCCATACAGGGATGAACACTGAAGCTTTCTTT
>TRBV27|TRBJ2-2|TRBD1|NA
CASSSPGTGRTGELFF
TGTGCCAGCAGTAGTCCCGGGACAGGGCGCACCGGGGAGCTGTTTTTT
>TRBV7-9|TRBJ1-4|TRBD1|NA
CASSSDRGWEKLFF
TGTGCCAGCAGCTCTGACAGGGGGTGGGAAAAACTGTTTTTT
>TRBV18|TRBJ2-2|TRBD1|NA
CATHPPGTGNTGELFF
TGTGCCACCCACCCCCCCGGGACAGGGAACACCGGGGAGCTGTTTTTT
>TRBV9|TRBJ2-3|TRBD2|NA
CASSLRGVGSGAPSTDTQYF
TGTGCCAGCAGCCTTAGAGGGGTGGGTAGCGGGGCCCCTAGCACAGATACGCAGTATTTT
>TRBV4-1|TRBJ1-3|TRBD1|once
CASSRSTGTGGENTIYF
TGCGCCAGCAGCCGCTCTACAGGGACAGGGGGCGAAAACACCATATATTTT
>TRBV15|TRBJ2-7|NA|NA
CATSRGLSYEQYF
TGTGCCACCAGCCGGGGACTCTCCTACGAGCAGTACTTC
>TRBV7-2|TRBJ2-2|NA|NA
CASSLGTIDTGELFF
TGTGCCAGCAGCTTAGGGACTATTGACACCGGGGAGCTGTTTTTT
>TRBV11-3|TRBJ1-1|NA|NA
CASSLHGGGTEAFF
TGTGCCAGCAGCTTACACGGAGGAGGAACTGAAGCTTTCTTT
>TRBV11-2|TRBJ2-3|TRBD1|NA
CASSLGRDSSGTDTQYF
TGTGCCAGCAGCTTAGGCAGGGACAGTTCGGGCACAGATACGCAGTATTTT
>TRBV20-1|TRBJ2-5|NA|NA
CSAFRETQYF
TGCAGTGCTTTCCGAGAGACCCAGTACTTC
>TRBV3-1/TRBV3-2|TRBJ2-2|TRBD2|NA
CASSRSLAGGSGELFF
TGTGCCAGCAGCCGCTCACTAGCGGGAGGATCCGGGGAGCTGTTTTTT
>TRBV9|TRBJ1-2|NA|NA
CASSDATSNYGYTF
TGTGCCAGCAGCGATGCGACAAGTAACTATGGCTACACCTTC
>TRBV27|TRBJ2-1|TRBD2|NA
CASSFAGTSGYNEQFF
TGTGCCAGCAGTTTCGCCGGGACTAGCGGCTACAATGAGCAGTTCTTC
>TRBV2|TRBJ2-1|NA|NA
CASAPRDFYNEQFF
TGTGCCAGCGCACCCAGGGATTTCTACAATGAGCAGTTCTTC
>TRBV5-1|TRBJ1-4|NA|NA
CASSLWGVGNEKLFF
TGCGCCAGCAGCTTGTGGGGCGTGGGTAATGAAAAACTGTTTTTT
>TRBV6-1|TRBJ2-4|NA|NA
CASSEGAGAKNIQYF
TGTGCCAGCAGTGAAGGAGCCGGGGCCAAAAACATTCAGTACTTC
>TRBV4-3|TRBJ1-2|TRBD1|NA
CASSPWTGSYGYTF
TGCGCCAGCAGCCCCTGGACAGGGTCCTATGGCTACACCTTC